This T cell receptor beta chain was identified in a study of T-cell memory formation after mild COVID-19. Germline V gene sequence: CDR1 MNHEY, CDR2 SVGEGT. Unmatched junction bases numbered 9, after V lost 6 bases and J lost 5 bases. CDR3 length: 15 residues. This clonotype was counted between two and nine times. One entry per CDR3 protein, called by TCRdb with MiXCR from the 5' RACE reads. The table lists approximately 240,000 distinct CDR3 sequences, approximately 16% of them singletons. This TCR was recovered from a man between 18 and 35 years old who had mild COVID-19 (a few samples of this study predate the infection). Cell type and time point are not known. Input material: PBMCs or a T cell subset sorted from them (not recorded which). This sequence joins TRBV6-2 or TRBV6-3 and TRBJ1-5, with 8 bases fitting TRBD1. Written as DNA, the CDR3 is TGTGCCAGCAGGCCTGGGGACAGGCGGTATCAGCCCCAGCATTTT. Residues: CASRPGDRRYQPQHF.